This TCR beta chain was retrieved from a study of cytomegalovirus exposure and HLA in healthy donors. Study-level results: According to reports, the classifier identified cytomegalovirus status with high specificity and sensitivity.

Regarding this clone: Its target is not known.

Vbeta (60) and Jbeta (13) primers were used in the PCR. Here immunoSEQ multiplex PCR was the method, and the copy in TCRdb shows in-frame clones only, minus some. The table has fewer than 70,000 clones, around 66% seen once. The germline V gene encodes CDR1 SNHLY and CDR2 FYNNEI. V lost 4 bases, J lost 5 bases, and 14 bases lay in between. The CDR3 contains 15 residues. The sequence was obtained from a male donor in good health and CMV-seropositive. The chain has TRBV2 and TRBJ2-2, with D tentatively TRBD2 (6 bases). Specimen: PBMCs. The CDR3 sequence: CASSVGGKRTGELFF. CDR3 DNA: TGTGCCAGCAGTGTTGGCGGGAAAAGAACCGGGGAGCTGTTTTTT.